This TCR beta chain originates from a study of T cell repertoires in cytomegalovirus infection. Germline values: CDR1 SGHVS, CDR2 FNYEAQ. The junction had 11 bases not matched to a gene; V was cut back by 5 bases and J by 8 bases. This CDR3 comprises 15 residues. About this clonotype itself: Its specificity is not known.

TCRdb reprocessed the reads via MiXCR and lists one record per CDR3 protein. The sample consists of around 200,000 distinct CDR3 sequences, approximately 38% of them appearing once. This chain uses TRBV7-6 with TRBJ1-4; 7 nucleotides match TRBD1. The sequence came from a human donor in good health (CMV status not recorded). Some clones in this sample may be carry-over from other donors' samples. Sequencing was performed on CD8+ T cells from cultured PBMCs, taken from culture after CMV antigen stimulation. The CDR3 DNA is TGTGCCAGCAGCCCCGAAGACAGGGTGAAGGAAAAACTGTTTTTT. Translation: CASSPEDRVKEKLFF.